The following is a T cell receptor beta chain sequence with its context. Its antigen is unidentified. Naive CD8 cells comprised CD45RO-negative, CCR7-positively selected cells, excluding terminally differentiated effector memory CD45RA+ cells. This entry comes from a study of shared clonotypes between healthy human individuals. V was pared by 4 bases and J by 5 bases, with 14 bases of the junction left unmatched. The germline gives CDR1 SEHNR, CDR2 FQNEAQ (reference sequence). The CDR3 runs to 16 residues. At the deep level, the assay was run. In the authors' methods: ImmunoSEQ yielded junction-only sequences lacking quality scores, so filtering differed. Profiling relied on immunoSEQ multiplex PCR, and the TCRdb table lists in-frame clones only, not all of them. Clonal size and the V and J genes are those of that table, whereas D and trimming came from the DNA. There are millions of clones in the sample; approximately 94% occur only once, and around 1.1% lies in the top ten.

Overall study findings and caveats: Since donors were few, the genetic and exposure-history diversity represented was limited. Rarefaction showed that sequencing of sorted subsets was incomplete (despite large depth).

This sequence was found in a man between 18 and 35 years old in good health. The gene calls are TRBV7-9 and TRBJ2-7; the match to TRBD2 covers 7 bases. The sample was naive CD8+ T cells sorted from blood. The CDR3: CASSSELAGEKNEQYF. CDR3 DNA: TGTGCCAGCAGCTCCGAGTTGGCGGGAGAAAAAAACGAGCAGTACTTC. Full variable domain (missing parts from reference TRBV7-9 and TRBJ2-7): DTGVSQNPRHKITKRGQNVTFRCDPISEHNRLYWYRQTLGQGPEFLTYFQNEAQLEKSRLLSDRFSAERPKGSFSTLEIQRTEQGDSAMYLCASSSELAGEKNEQYFGPGTRLTVT.